The text below deals with one T cell receptor (beta chain). These data originate in a study of blood T cell repertoires in COVID-19. The CDR3 is 15 amino acids. Germline CDR1 is ENHRY and CDR2 is SYGVKD. V lost 3 bases and J lost 0, with 6 bases in between. How the authors handled the data: Scientists estimated how many nucleated cells there were by amplifying reference gene primers. Profiling relied on immunoSEQ multiplex PCR, and the TCRdb table lists in-frame clones only, not all of them. The V and J calls and clone size are taken from that table; D and trimming were inferred from the DNA. The sample consists of more than 50,000 clones, roughly 77% of them appearing once.

Specimen: peripheral blood. The chain carries TRBV10-3 and TRBJ2-6; D is perhaps TRBD1 (6 bases). This clonotype originated in a human donor in a cohort sampled during active COVID-19. The DNA of the CDR3 is TGTGCCATCAGTGAACAGGGCTCTGGGGCCAACGTCCTGACTTTC. Its translation: CAISEQGSGANVLTF.